In this sample, the clone carrying this T cell receptor (beta chain) turned up a few times. The data originate from a study of shared clonotypes between healthy human individuals. The wider study: Each donor contributed plates that comprised three CD4 naive, three CD4 memory, two CD8 naive and one CD8 memory.

Splitting of each subset's genomic DNA was done evenly across several immunoSEQ plates. The protocol was immunoSEQ multiplex PCR, while the TCRdb copy is restricted to in-frame clones and leaves out a portion. Of 900,000 to 1,200,000 clones listed, 70% to 80% are singletons. Germline V gene data show CDR1 as LGHNA and CDR2 as YNFKEQ. The CDR3 loop spans 16 amino acids. Trimming shortened V by 0 bases and J by 0 bases, and 9 bases separated the two germline ends. The source is a man younger than 35 in good health. Some clones in this sample may be carry-over from other donors' samples. Sequenced sample: memory CD4+ T cells from PBMCs. Subset reported: CD45RA-negative fraction. The chain employs TRBV4-2 and TRBJ2-1; a possible D gene is TRBD2 (6 bases). The CDR3 loop is CASSQDIGGSYNEQFF. The CDR3 DNA follows: TGTGCCAGCAGCCAAGATATCGGGGGCTCCTACAATGAGCAGTTCTTC.